The rows below give T cell receptor beta chains drawn from one sample of a study of beta chain features in type 1 diabetes. Generated by immunoSEQ multiplex PCR, the TCRdb table keeps only in-frame clones and is missing some. The sample has hundreds of thousands of clones, roughly 16% seen once; the top ten hold approximately 0.093%. Specimen: naive CD4+ T cells from blood. The receptors come from a man aged 18 to 29 in good health. Both conserved end residues are part of each CDR3. A D gene is named only where the DNA matches it firmly. Only part of the rows carry a size: once, few, many, or a class if the clone is expanded.

>TRBJ2-5|TRBD1|-|TRBV19
CASKPRQGWQETQYF
TGTGCCAGTAAGCCCCGACAGGGGTGGCAAGAGACCCAGTACTTC
>TRBJ2-5|TRBD2|-|TRBV7-9
CASSRDTGLHQETQYF
TGTGCCAGCAGCCGAGATACGGGACTACACCAAGAGACCCAGTACTTC
>TRBJ2-7|TRBD2|-|TRBV15
CATSHPARGARFYEQYF
TGTGCCACCAGCCATCCTGCGCGGGGGGCGAGGTTCTACGAGCAGTACTTC
>TRBJ2-7|TRBD1|few|TRBV7-2
CASSPRGQGAYEQYF
TGTGCCAGCAGCCCAAGGGGACAGGGGGCCTACGAGCAGTACTTC
>TRBJ2-7|TRBD1|few|TRBV15
CATSREVGTGVYEQYF
TGTGCCACCAGCAGAGAAGTCGGGACAGGGGTCTACGAGCAGTACTTC
>TRBJ2-1|-|few|TRBV19
CASSFSPYNEQFF
TGTGCCAGTAGTTTCTCTCCTTACAATGAGCAGTTCTTC
>TRBJ2-7|TRBD2|-|TRBV18
CASSPSGVDYEQYF
TGTGCCAGCTCACCAAGCGGGGTCGACTACGAGCAGTACTTC
>TRBJ2-5|TRBD1|-|TRBV29-1
CSAGVGTGGREQYF
TGCAGCGCTGGGGTCGGGACAGGGGGTCGGGAGCAGTACTTC
>TRBJ2-5|-|-|TRBV27
CASSSRTFTEETQYF
TGTGCCAGCAGTTCCCGGACATTTACCGAAGAGACCCAGTACTTC
>TRBJ2-1|TRBD1|-|TRBV7-9
CASSLVGQGAFNEQFF
TGTGCCAGCAGCTTAGTGGGACAGGGGGCCTTCAATGAGCAGTTCTTC
>TRBJ1-2|-|few|TRBV10-3
CAISVISSAGYTF
TGTGCCATCAGTGTTATCAGCTCTGCTGGCTACACCTTC
>TRBJ1-1|-|-|TRBV2
CASTSRTEAFF
TGTGCCAGCACGAGCAGGACTGAAGCTTTCTTT
>TRBJ1-2|TRBD1|few|TRBV10-2
CASSEPGQGIYGYTF
TGCGCCAGCAGTGAGCCCGGACAGGGCATCTATGGCTACACCTTC
>TRBJ2-1|TRBD2|-|TRBV7-2
CASSFSGGSYNEQFF
TGTGCCAGCAGCTTTAGCGGGGGTTCCTACAATGAGCAGTTCTTC
>TRBJ2-1|-|few|TRBV30
CAWGRKGVSYNEQFF
TGTGCCTGGGGCCGGAAAGGGGTCTCCTACAATGAGCAGTTCTTC
>TRBJ2-7|-|few|TRBV7-2
CASSFVSSQREQYF
TGTGCCAGCAGCTTCGTGTCTAGCCAGCGCGAGCAGTACTTC
>TRBJ2-1|-|few|TRBV29-1
CSVPKLGNEQFF
TGCAGCGTCCCCAAGTTGGGAAATGAGCAGTTCTTC
>TRBJ2-7|-|-|TRBV19
CASSIDWSSYEQYF
TGTGCCAGTAGTATCGACTGGAGCTCCTACGAGCAGTACTTC
>TRBJ1-1|-|few|TRBV29-1
CSFYEDRNTEAFF
TGCAGCTTTTATGAAGACAGAAACACTGAAGCTTTCTTT
>TRBJ2-3|-|-|TRBV5-1
CASSPHRATDTQYF
TGCGCCAGCAGCCCCCACAGGGCCACAGATACGCAGTATTTT
>TRBJ2-5|-|-|TRBV10-3
CAIGPLRSTQYF
TGTGCCATCGGTCCCCTCCGTTCGACCCAGTACTTC
>TRBJ1-2|-|-|TRBV4-1
CASSQDRQPPRTF
TGCGCCAGCAGCCAAGATCGACAGCCCCCACGCACCTTC
>TRBJ1-3|-|once|TRBV28
CASSLGVGNTIYF
TGTGCCAGCAGTTTAGGCGTTGGAAACACCATATATTTT
>TRBJ2-7|-|few|TRBV27
CASSLSGLSYGGQYF
TGTGCCAGCAGTTTATCGGGGCTATCCTACGGCGGGCAGTACTTC
>TRBJ2-7|TRBD1|few|TRBV2
CASSAGQGAVYEQYF
TGTGCCAGCAGTGCAGGACAGGGGGCCGTATACGAGCAGTACTTC
>TRBJ2-3|TRBD2|-|TRBV10-3
CAIRGTSGYTDTQYF
TGTGCCATCAGGGGGACTAGCGGCTACACAGATACGCAGTATTTT
>TRBJ2-1|TRBD1|many|TRBV2
CASRSQGNEQFF
TGTGCCAGCAGGTCACAGGGGAATGAGCAGTTCTTC
>TRBJ1-2|TRBD1|-|TRBV9
CASSVQQGNYGYTF
TGTGCCAGCAGCGTCCAACAGGGGAACTATGGCTACACCTTC
>TRBJ2-2|TRBD1|few|TRBV7-2
CASSLVQGGTGELFF
TGTGCCAGCAGCTTAGTACAGGGGGGCACCGGGGAGCTGTTTTTT
>TRBJ2-3|-|-|TRBV30
CAWSVQGILTDTQYF
TGTGCCTGGAGTGTACAGGGAATTCTCACAGATACGCAGTATTTT
>TRBJ2-3|TRBD2|few|TRBV20-1
CSAPGGTQYF
TGCAGTGCTCCGGGGGGTACGCAGTATTTT
>TRBJ2-3|-|few|TRBV30
CAWRTAGTDTQYF
TGTGCCTGGAGGACGGCAGGCACAGATACGCAGTATTTT
>TRBJ2-6|TRBD1|-|TRBV7-2
CASTPGQGAIGANVLTF
TGTGCCAGCACCCCGGGACAGGGGGCTATTGGGGCCAACGTCCTGACTTTC
>TRBJ2-5|TRBD1|-|TRBV19
CASTDRGEKTQYF
TGTGCCAGTACGGACAGGGGGGAAAAGACCCAGTACTTC
>TRBJ2-2|-|few|TRBV5-1
CASTPLVAYSRIGNTGELFF
TGCGCCAGCACCCCTCTCGTGGCCTACAGCCGAATCGGGAACACCGGGGAGCTGTTTTTT
>TRBJ1-1|-|-|TRBV9
CASSEQGEAFF
TGTGCCAGCAGTGAACAGGGTGAAGCTTTCTTT
>TRBJ1-5|-|few|TRBV2
CASRNNQPQHF
TGTGCCAGCAGGAACAATCAGCCCCAGCATTTT
>TRBJ2-4|-|-|TRBV5-4
CASSFQRAKNIQYF
TGTGCCAGCAGCTTCCAGCGGGCCAAAAACATTCAGTACTTC
>TRBJ1-2|TRBD1|-|TRBV5-6
CASSSRPGTGDSGYGYTF
TGTGCCAGCAGCTCACGTCCCGGGACAGGGGATTCGGGCTATGGCTACACCTTC
>TRBJ1-2|-|-|TRBV10-3
CATEPGFRYGYTF
TGTGCCACCGAGCCCGGGTTCCGCTATGGCTACACCTTC